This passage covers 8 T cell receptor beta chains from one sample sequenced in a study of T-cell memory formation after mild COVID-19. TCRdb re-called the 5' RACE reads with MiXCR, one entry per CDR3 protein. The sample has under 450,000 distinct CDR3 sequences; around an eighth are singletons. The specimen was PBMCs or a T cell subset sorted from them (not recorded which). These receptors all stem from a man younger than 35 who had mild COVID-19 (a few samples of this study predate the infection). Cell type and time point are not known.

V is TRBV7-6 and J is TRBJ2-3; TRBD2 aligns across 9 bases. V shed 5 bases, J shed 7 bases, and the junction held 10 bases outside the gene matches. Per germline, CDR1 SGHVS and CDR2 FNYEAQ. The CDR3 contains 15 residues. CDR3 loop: CASSTTAGGTNTQYF. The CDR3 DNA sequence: TGTGCCAGCAGCACGACAGCGGGGGGAACAAATACGCAGTATTTT.

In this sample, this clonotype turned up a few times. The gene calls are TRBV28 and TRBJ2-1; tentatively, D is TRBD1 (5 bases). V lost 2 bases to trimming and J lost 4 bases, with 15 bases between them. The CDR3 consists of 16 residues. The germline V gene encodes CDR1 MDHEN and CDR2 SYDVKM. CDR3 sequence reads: CASSLNRPDRYNEQFF. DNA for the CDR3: TGTGCCAGCAGTTTAAACAGGCCCGATAGATACAATGAGCAGTTCTTC. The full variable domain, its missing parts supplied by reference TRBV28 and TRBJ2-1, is DVKVTQSSRYLVKRTGEKVFLECVQDMDHENMFWYRQDPGLGLRLIYFSYDVKMKEKGDIPEGYSVSREKKERFSLILESASTNQTSMYLCASSLNRPDRYNEQFFGPGTRLTVL.

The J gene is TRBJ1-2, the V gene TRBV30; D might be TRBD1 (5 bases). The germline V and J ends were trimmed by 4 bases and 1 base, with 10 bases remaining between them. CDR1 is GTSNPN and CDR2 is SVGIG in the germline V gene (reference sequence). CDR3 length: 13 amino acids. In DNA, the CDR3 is TGTGCCTGGACCTGGGACCTTAACTATGGCTACACCTTC. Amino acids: CAWTWDLNYGYTF.

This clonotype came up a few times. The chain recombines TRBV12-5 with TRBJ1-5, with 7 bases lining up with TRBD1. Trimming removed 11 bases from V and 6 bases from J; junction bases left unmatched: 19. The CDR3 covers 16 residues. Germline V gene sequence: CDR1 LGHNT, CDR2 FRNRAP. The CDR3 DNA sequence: TGTGCTGTAGAGTTGCCACCCCGACAGGGTAGTCAGCCCCAGCATTTT. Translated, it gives CAVELPPRQGSQPQHF. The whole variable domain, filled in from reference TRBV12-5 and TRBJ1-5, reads DARVTQTPRHKVTEMGQEVTMRCQPILGHNTVFWYRQTMMQGLELLAYFRNRAPLDDSGMPKDRFSAEMPDATLATLKIQPSEPRDSAVYFCAVELPPRQGSQPQHFGDGTRLSIL.

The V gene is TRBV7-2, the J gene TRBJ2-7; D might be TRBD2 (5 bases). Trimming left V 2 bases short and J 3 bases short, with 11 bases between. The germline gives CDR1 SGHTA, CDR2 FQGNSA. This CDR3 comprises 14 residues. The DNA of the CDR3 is TGTGCCAGCAGCTTATACGCTAGCCGCTACGAGCAGTACTTC. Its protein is CASSLYASRYEQYF.

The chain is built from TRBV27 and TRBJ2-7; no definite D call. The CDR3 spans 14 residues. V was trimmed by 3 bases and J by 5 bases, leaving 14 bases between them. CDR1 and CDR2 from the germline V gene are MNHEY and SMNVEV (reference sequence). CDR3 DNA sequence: TGTGCCAGCAGTTTTTCGGGTTCTAGGCACGAGCAGTACTTC. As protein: CASSFSGSRHEQYF.

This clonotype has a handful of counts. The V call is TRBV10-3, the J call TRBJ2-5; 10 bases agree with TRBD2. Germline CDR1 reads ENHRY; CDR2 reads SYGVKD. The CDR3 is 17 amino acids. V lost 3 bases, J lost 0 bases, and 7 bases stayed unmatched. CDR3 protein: CAISDSSGGRYQETQYF. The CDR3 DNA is TGTGCCATCAGTGATTCTAGCGGGGGCCGGTACCAAGAGACCCAGTACTTC.

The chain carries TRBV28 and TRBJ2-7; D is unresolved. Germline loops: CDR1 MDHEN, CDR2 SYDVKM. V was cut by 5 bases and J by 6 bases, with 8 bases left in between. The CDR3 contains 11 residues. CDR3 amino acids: CASSSPGEQYV. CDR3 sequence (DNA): TGTGCCAGCAGTAGCCCGGGCGAGCAGTACGTC.